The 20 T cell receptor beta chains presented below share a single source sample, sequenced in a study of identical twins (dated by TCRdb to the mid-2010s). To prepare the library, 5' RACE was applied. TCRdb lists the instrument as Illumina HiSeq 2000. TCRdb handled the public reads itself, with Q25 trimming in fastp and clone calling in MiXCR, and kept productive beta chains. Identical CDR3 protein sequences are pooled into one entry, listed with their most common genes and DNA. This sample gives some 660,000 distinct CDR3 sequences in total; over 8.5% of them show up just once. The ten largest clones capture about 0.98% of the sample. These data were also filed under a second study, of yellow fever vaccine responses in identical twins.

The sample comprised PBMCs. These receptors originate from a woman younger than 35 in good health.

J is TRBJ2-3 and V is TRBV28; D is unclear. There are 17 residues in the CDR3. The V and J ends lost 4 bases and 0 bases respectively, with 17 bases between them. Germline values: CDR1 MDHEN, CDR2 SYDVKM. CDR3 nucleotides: TGTGCCAGCAGTTCCCACTTTGGGCTCTTCAGCACAGATACGCAGTATTTT. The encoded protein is CASSSHFGLFSTDTQYF. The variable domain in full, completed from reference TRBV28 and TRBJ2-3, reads DVKVTQSSRYLVKRTGEKVFLECVQDMDHENMFWYRQDPGLGLRLIYFSYDVKMKEKGDIPEGYSVSREKKERFSLILESASTNQTSMYLCASSSHFGLFSTDTQYFGPGTRLTVL.

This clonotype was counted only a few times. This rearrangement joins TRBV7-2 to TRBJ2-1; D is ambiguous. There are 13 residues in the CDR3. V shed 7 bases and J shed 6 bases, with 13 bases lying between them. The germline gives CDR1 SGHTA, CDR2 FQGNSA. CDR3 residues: CASTAYSPNEQFF. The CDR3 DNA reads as TGTGCCAGCACAGCTTATTCACCCAATGAGCAGTTCTTC.

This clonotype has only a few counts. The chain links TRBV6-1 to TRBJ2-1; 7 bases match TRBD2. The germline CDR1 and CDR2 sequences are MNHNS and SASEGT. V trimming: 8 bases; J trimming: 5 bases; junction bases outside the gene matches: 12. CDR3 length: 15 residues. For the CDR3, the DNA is TGTGCCAGCGTAGAGGGAGGAGCGGGGCACAATGAGCAGTTCTTC. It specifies CASVEGGAGHNEQFF.

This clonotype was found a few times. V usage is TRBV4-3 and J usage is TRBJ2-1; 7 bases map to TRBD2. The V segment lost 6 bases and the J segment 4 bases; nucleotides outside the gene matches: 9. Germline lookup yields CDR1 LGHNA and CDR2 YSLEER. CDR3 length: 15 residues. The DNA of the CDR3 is TGCGCCAGCAGTGGGGGTTGGCGGGAGTACAATGAGCAGTTCTTC. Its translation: CASSGGWREYNEQFF.

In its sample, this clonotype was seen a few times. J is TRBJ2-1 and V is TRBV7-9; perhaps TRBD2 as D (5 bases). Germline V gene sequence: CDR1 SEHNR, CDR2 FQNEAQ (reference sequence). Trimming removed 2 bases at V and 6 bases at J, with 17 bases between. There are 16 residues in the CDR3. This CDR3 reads CASSLSGGRGSNEQFF. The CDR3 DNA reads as TGTGCCAGCAGCTTAAGCGGCGGGCGAGGGAGCAATGAGCAGTTCTTC.

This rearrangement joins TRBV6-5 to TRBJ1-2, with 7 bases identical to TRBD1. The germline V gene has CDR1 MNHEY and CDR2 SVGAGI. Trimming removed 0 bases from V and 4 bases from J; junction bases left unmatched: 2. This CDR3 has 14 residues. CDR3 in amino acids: CASSYSGQSYGYTF. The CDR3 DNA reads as TGTGCCAGCAGTTACTCGGGACAGAGCTATGGCTACACCTTC.

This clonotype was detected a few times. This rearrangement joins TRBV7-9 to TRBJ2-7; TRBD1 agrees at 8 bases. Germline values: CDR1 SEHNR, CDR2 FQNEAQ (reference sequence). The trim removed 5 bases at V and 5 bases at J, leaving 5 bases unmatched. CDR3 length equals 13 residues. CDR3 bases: TGTGCCAGCAGCCGGACAGGGTCCCACGAGCAGTACTTC. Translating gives CASSRTGSHEQYF.

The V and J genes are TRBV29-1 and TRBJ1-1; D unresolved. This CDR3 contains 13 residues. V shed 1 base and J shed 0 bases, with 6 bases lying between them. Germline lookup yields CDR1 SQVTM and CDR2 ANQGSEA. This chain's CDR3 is CSVEVEVNTEAFF. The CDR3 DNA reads TGCAGCGTTGAAGTCGAGGTGAACACTGAAGCTTTCTTT.

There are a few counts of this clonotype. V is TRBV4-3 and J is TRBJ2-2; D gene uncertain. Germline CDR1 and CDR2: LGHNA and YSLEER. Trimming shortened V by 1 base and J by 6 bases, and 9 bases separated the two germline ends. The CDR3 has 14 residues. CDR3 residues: CASSQGLKPGELFF. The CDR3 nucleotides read TGCGCCAGCAGCCAAGGTTTGAAACCCGGGGAGCTGTTTTTT.

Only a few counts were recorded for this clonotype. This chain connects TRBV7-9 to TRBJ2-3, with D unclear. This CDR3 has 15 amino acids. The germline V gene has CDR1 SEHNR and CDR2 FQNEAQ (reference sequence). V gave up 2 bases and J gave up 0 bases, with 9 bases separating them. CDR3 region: CASSLRRKSTDTQYF. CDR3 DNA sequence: TGTGCCAGCAGCTTAAGACGGAAAAGCACAGATACGCAGTATTTT.

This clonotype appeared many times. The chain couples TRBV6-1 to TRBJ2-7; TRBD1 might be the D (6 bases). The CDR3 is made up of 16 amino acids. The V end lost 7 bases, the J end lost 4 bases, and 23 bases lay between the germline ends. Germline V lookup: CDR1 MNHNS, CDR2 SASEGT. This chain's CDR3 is CASTPRQAGRSYEQYF. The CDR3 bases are TGTGCCAGCACTCCTAGACAGGCCGGACGGTCTTACGAGCAGTACTTC.

The CDR3: CSARDLQGMPEKLFF. In nucleotides, the CDR3 is TGCAGTGCTAGGGACCTCCAGGGGATGCCTGAAAAACTGTTTTTT. The chain is built from TRBV20-1 and TRBJ1-4, with a weak D call TRBD1 (6 bases). Germline V lookup: CDR1 DFQATT, CDR2 SNEGSKA (reference sequence). The CDR3 sequence is 15 residues long. Trimming cost V 3 bases and J 7 bases, with 18 bases left between them.

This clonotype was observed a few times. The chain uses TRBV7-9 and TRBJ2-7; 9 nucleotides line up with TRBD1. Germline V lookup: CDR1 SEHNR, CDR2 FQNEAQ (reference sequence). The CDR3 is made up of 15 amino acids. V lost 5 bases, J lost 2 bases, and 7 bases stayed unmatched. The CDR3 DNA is TGTGCCAGCAGCCTGGGACAGGGTGTGCCCTACGAGCAGTACTTC. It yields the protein CASSLGQGVPYEQYF.

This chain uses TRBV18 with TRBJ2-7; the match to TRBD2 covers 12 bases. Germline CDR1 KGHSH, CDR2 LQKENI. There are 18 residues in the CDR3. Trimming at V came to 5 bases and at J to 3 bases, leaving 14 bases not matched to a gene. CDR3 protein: CASSALDGSTSGSYEQYF. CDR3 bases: TGTGCCAGCTCAGCATTAGATGGGTCGACTAGCGGGAGCTACGAGCAGTACTTC.

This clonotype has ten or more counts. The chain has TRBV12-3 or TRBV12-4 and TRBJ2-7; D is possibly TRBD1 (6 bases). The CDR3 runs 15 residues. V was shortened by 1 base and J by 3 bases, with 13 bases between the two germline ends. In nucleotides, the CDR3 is TGTGCCAGCAGTTTAGGGAGAAGGGGGATCTACGAGCAGTACTTC. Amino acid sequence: CASSLGRRGIYEQYF.

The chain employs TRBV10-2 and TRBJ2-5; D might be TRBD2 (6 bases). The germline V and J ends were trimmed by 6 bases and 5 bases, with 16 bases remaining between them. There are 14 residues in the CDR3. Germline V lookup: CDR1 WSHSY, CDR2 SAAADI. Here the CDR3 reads CASSRTAGWETQYF. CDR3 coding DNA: TGCGCCAGCAGCCGTACAGCGGGTTGGGAGACCCAGTACTTC.

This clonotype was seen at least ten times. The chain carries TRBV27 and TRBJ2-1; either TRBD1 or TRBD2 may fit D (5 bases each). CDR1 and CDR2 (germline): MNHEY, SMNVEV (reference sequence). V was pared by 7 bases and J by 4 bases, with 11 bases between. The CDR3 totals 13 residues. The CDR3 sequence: CASMSWGYNEQFF. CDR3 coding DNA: TGTGCCAGCATGTCGTGGGGGTACAATGAGCAGTTCTTC.

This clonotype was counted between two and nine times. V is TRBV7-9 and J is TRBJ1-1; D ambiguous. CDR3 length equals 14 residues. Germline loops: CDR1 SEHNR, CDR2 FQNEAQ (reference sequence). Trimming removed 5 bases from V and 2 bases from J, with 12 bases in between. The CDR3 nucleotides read TGTGCCAGCAGCAAGATCGGGGATAACACTGAAGCTTTCTTT. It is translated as CASSKIGDNTEAFF.

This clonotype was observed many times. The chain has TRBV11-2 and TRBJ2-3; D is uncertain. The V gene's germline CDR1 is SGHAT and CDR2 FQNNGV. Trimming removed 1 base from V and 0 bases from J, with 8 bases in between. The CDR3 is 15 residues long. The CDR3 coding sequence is TGTGCCAGCAGCTTAGTTCGGATAAGCACAGATACGCAGTATTTT. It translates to CASSLVRISTDTQYF.

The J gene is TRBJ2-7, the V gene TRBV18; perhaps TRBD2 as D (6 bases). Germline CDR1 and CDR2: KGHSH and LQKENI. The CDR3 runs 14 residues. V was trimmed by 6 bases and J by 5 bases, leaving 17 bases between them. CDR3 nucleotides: TGTGCCAGCTCCATATATGGAGGGTCCAACGAGCAGTACTTC. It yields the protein CASSIYGGSNEQYF.